Listed below are T cell receptor beta chains from one sample, sequenced in a study of T cell clonotyping in hematopoietic cell transplantation. The method was immunoSEQ multiplex PCR; TCRdb's version includes in-frame clones alone and lacks a portion of them. There are 75,000 to 95,000 clones in the sample; less than 96% occur only once, and around 1.7% lies in the top ten. Source: peripheral blood mononuclear cells, taken before stem cell transplant. These receptors came from a woman between 50 and 59 years old with acute myeloid leukemia. Some clones in this sample may be carry-over from other donors' samples. Both conserved end residues are part of each CDR3. The D gene is left open where the match is weak. For some rows the clone size is stated as once, few or many, or as a class when expanded; others skip it.

j_call,v_call,d_call,clone_size,cdr3_aa,cdr3_nt
TRBJ1-2,TRBV5-1,.,.,CASSPRGGGYTF,TGCGCCAGCAGCCCCAGGGGAGGTGGCTACACCTTC
TRBJ1-6,TRBV13,.,.,CASSPRGDSNSPLHF,TGTGCCAGCAGCCCCCGCGGAGACTCCAATTCACCCCTCCACTTT
TRBJ1-4,TRBV5-1,.,.,CASSPRATNEKLFF,TGCGCCAGCAGCCCCAGAGCAACTAATGAAAAACTGTTTTTT
TRBJ1-5,TRBV9,.,once,CASSTDHLGNQPQHF,TGTGCCAGCAGCACAGACCATCTGGGGAATCAGCCCCAGCATTTT
TRBJ1-2,TRBV6-1,.,.,CASSWSTGGYTF,TGTGCCAGCAGTTGGTCGACAGGCGGCTACACCTTC
TRBJ2-2,TRBV4-2,TRBD2,once,CASSWGRGSTGELFF,TGTGCCAGCAGCTGGGGGAGGGGCTCGACCGGGGAGCTGTTTTTT
TRBJ1-2,TRBV9,.,once,CASSVVAGFTGYTF,TGTGCCAGCAGCGTAGTGGCAGGGTTTACTGGCTACACCTTC
TRBJ1-3,TRBV19,.,once,CASRPDGTGNTIYF,TGTGCCAGTAGACCGGACGGAACTGGAAACACCATATATTTT
TRBJ1-5,TRBV11-2,TRBD1,.,CASSSGRGTGQPQHF,TGTGCCAGCAGCTCCGGGCGGGGGACAGGTCAGCCCCAGCATTTT
TRBJ2-7,TRBV5-1,TRBD1,.,CASSLGFGQGVYEQYF,TGCGCCAGCAGCTTGGGGTTCGGACAGGGGGTTTACGAGCAGTACTTC
TRBJ2-7,TRBV7-9,TRBD2,.,CASSWAGAAEQYF,TGTGCCAGCAGCTGGGCGGGAGCTGCCGAGCAGTACTTC
TRBJ2-5,TRBV11-2,.,.,CASSLGGEETQYF,TGTGCCAGCAGCTTAGGAGGGGAAGAGACCCAGTACTTC
TRBJ1-2,TRBV6-1,.,.,CASILTEYNYGYTF,TGTGCCAGCATTTTGACAGAGTATAACTATGGCTACACCTTC
TRBJ2-7,TRBV2,.,.,CASSETMGGPYEQYF,TGTGCCAGCAGTGAGACTATGGGCGGCCCCTACGAGCAGTACTTC
TRBJ1-6,TRBV5-1,.,few,CASSEPAGTLHF,TGCGCCAGCAGCGAACCCGCCGGCACCCTCCACTTT
TRBJ2-7,TRBV28,TRBD2,.,CASSHRTSGNEQYF,TGTGCCAGCAGTCACCGGACTAGCGGGAACGAGCAGTACTTC
TRBJ1-1,TRBV11-2,.,.,CASSLGPNQGNTEAFF,TGTGCCAGCAGCTTAGGACCAAACCAAGGGAACACTGAAGCTTTCTTT
TRBJ1-4,TRBV7-7,.,.,CASSLEGGEKLFF,TGTGCTAGCAGCTTAGAGGGAGGAGAAAAACTGTTTTTT
TRBJ2-7,TRBV28,TRBD2,.,CASSLATSGAYEQYF,TGTGCCAGCAGTCTTGCGACTAGCGGGGCCTACGAGCAGTACTTC
TRBJ2-7,TRBV4-1,TRBD2,.,CASSQGAGGPYEQYF,TGCGCCAGCAGCCAAGGGGCGGGGGGACCCTACGAGCAGTACTTC
TRBJ2-7,TRBV27,.,.,CASSLRVLGEQYF,TGTGCCAGCAGTTTAAGGGTTTTAGGCGAGCAGTACTTC
TRBJ2-1,TRBV2,TRBD2,.,CASTPRGTYNEQFF,TGTGCCAGCACCCCGCGGGGGACCTACAATGAGCAGTTCTTC
TRBJ2-5,TRBV7-3,.,.,CASSPLGGAGQTQYF,TGTGCCAGCAGCCCCCTGGGGGGCGCTGGGCAGACCCAGTACTTC
TRBJ1-5,TRBV27,.,.,CASSLRSSNQPQHF,TGTGCCAGCAGTTTACGCAGTAGCAATCAGCCCCAGCATTTT
TRBJ1-5,TRBV7-6,.,.,CASSLKVNQPQHF,TGTGCCAGCAGCTTAAAAGTGAATCAGCCCCAGCATTTT
TRBJ2-7,TRBV7-7,.,.,CASRPAGSYEQYF,TGTGCTAGCAGACCCGCTGGCTCCTACGAGCAGTACTTC
TRBJ1-2,TRBV28,.,.,CASSPGRIYGYTF,TGTGCCAGCAGCCCGGGACGGATATATGGCTACACCTTC
TRBJ2-3,TRBV27,.,.,CASSLSSSTDTQYF,TGTGCCAGCAGTTTAAGTTCTAGCACAGATACGCAGTATTTT
TRBJ1-1,TRBV5-1,TRBD1,.,CASSFGTANTEAFF,TGCGCCAGCAGCTTCGGGACAGCGAACACTGAAGCTTTCTTT
TRBJ2-7,TRBV25-1,TRBD1,once,CASSDQQGPAQQYF,TGTGCCAGCAGTGACCAACAGGGGCCCGCTCAGCAGTACTTC
TRBJ2-3,TRBV9,TRBD2,.,CASSVGGASGELDTQYF,TGTGCCAGCAGCGTAGGAGGGGCTAGCGGGGAATTAGATACGCAGTATTTT
TRBJ1-6,TRBV5-4,.,.,CASSLGAGQYNSPLHF,TGTGCCAGCAGCTTGGGGGCCGGACAGTATAATTCACCCCTCCACTTT
TRBJ2-5,TRBV11-2,.,.,CASSFGAQETQYF,TGTGCCAGCAGCTTCGGGGCCCAAGAGACCCAGTACTTC
TRBJ2-6,TRBV5-1,.,.,CASSFPLTSGANVLTF,TGCGCCAGCAGCTTTCCCTTGACCTCTGGGGCCAACGTCCTGACTTTC
TRBJ2-2,TRBV25-1,.,.,CASRQNTNTGELFF,TGTGCCAGCAGACAGAACACGAACACCGGGGAGCTGTTTTTT
TRBJ2-7,TRBV7-6,TRBD2,.,CASSPRGTSGAYEQYF,TGTGCCAGCAGCCCTAGAGGGACTAGCGGGGCCTACGAGCAGTACTTC
TRBJ1-3,TRBV28,.,.,CASMGEGNTIYF,TGTGCCAGCATGGGGGAAGGAAACACCATATATTTT
TRBJ2-2,TRBV4-1,TRBD2,.,CASRTGLAGIGTGELFF,TGCGCCAGTAGAACGGGACTAGCGGGGATCGGCACCGGGGAGCTGTTTTTT
TRBJ1-2,TRBV30,.,few,CAWTPDPRARYGYTF,TGTGCCTGGACCCCAGATCCGCGGGCTCGGTATGGCTACACCTTC
TRBJ1-1,TRBV6-5,.,.,CASSASTVSEAFF,TGTGCCAGCAGCGCAAGCACAGTGTCTGAAGCTTTCTTT
TRBJ2-7,TRBV6-1,.,.,CASLWETYEQYF,TGTGCCAGCCTCTGGGAGACCTACGAGCAGTACTTC
TRBJ2-1,TRBV5-4,.,.,CASSLAGISGNNEQFF,TGTGCCAGCAGCTTGGCGGGGATTAGCGGAAACAATGAGCAGTTCTTC
TRBJ1-5,TRBV15,.,.,CATSRELSNQPQHF,TGTGCCACCAGCAGAGAACTTAGCAATCAGCCCCAGCATTTT
TRBJ2-5,TRBV5-1,TRBD2,.,CASSPAGGQETQYF,TGCGCCAGCAGCCCAGCGGGAGGACAAGAGACCCAGTACTTC
TRBJ2-7,TRBV2,.,.,CASSGGSRSYEQYF,TGTGCCAGCAGTGGGGGGAGCCGCTCCTACGAGCAGTACTTC
TRBJ1-5,TRBV6-1,TRBD1,.,CASSGQGLSNQPQHF,TGTGCCAGCAGTGGACAGGGGCTTAGCAATCAGCCCCAGCATTTT
TRBJ1-5,TRBV5-1,TRBD1,.,CASSLSGTGGEYQHF,TGCGCCAGCAGCTTATCCGGGACAGGGGGCGAGTACCAGCATTTT
TRBJ2-6,TRBV2,.,once,CASRLALFSSGANVLTF,TGTGCCAGCAGGCTAGCGCTCTTCAGCTCTGGGGCCAACGTCCTGACTTTC
TRBJ1-1,TRBV25-1,TRBD1,.,CASSPGGTEAFF,TGTGCCAGCAGCCCAGGGGGCACTGAAGCTTTCTTT